These T cell receptor beta chains were read from a single sample in a study of graft-versus-host responses after intestinal transplantation. TCRdb's copy holds only in-frame clones and misses some; the assay was immunoSEQ multiplex PCR. The table lists about 26,000 clones, about four fifths of them singletons. These receptors have no identified antigens. The sample was unstimulated CD4+ T cells sorted from spleen or lymph node cells, taken before intestinal transplant. The receptors originated from a human donor who received an intestinal transplant. Each CDR3 is given with its conserved first and last residue. The D gene is left open where the match is weak. Not every row has a clone size; where given, it reads once, few, many or a size class.

clone size	D gene	J gene	V gene	CDR3 DNA	CDR3 protein
-	TRBD2	TRBJ2-5	TRBV28	TGTGCCAGCAATGCAGCGGGAGGGCCGGGAGAGACCCAGTACTTC	CASNAAGGPGETQYF
few	-	TRBJ1-4	TRBV10-3	TGTGCCATCAGTGAGAGTAGGGACAATGAAAAACTGTTTTTT	CAISESRDNEKLFF
-	-	TRBJ2-7	TRBV5-1	TGCGCCAGCAGCTTGGCCGAGGGATACGAGCAGTACTTC	CASSLAEGYEQYF
-	TRBD2	TRBJ2-6	TRBV7-8	TGTGCCAGCAGCTTGGCGGGGGCTGGGGCCAACGTCCTGACTTTC	CASSLAGAGANVLTF
-	TRBD1	TRBJ2-3	TRBV5-4	TGTGCCAGCAGCTCCCCGGGACAGGGAGCAGATACGCAGTATTTT	CASSSPGQGADTQYF
once	TRBD2	TRBJ2-7	TRBV30	TGTGCCTGGGGGGACTATTCCTACGAGCAGTACTTC	CAWGDYSYEQYF
once	-	TRBJ2-1	TRBV5-1	TGCGCCAGCAGCTTGGCCACTAGCTCCTACAATGAGCAGTTCTTC	CASSLATSSYNEQFF
-	-	TRBJ2-7	TRBV19	TGTGCCAGTAGTAAAGACGGATCCTACGAGCAGTACTTC	CASSKDGSYEQYF
-	-	TRBJ2-1	TRBV6-5	TGTGCCAGCAGAGGCAGGGAAAATGAGCAGTTCTTC	CASRGRENEQFF
-	-	TRBJ2-7	TRBV7-9	TGTGCCAGCAGCGCTTCAGGGGTCTACGAGCAGTACTTC	CASSASGVYEQYF
-	-	TRBJ2-7	TRBV6-1	TGTGCCAGCAGGGAATTTCCACGGGGGAGTGGCTACGAGCAGTACTTC	CASREFPRGSGYEQYF
-	TRBD2	TRBJ2-5	TRBV15	TGTGCCACCAGCAGGGTGCTAGCGGGAGGCCAAGAGACCCAGTACTTC	CATSRVLAGGQETQYF
-	-	TRBJ2-3	TRBV29-1	TGCAGCGTTGACCGCCTCCCGGGTACGCAGTATTTT	CSVDRLPGTQYF
-	-	TRBJ1-3	TRBV6-6	TGTGCCAGCAGTTACTTGTCTGGAAACACCATATATTTT	CASSYLSGNTIYF
-	-	TRBJ1-6	TRBV18	TGTGCCAGCTCAACCCAGGGTCCCAACGGTGGTTCACCCCTCCACTTT	CASSTQGPNGGSPLHF
-	TRBD1	TRBJ1-6	TRBV6-4	TGTGCCAGCAGTCCCTCTTGGGACAGGGGGTCACCCCTCCACTTT	CASSPSWDRGSPLHF
-	-	TRBJ1-1	TRBV29-1	TGCAGCGTTGGAGCGGGGGGCCGCCTAGGGAACACTGAAGCTTTCTTT	CSVGAGGRLGNTEAFF
few	-	TRBJ2-1	TRBV2	TGTGCCAGCAGACAGGACAATGAGCAGTTCTTC	CASRQDNEQFF
-	-	TRBJ2-2	TRBV6-5	TGTGCCAGCGGCGCTCTTCGAGGGACCGGGGAGCTGTTTTTT	CASGALRGTGELFF
-	TRBD2	TRBJ2-3	TRBV19	TGTGCCAGTACGAGCGGGAGAGCAGAAGATACGCAGTATTTT	CASTSGRAEDTQYF
-	-	TRBJ1-1	TRBV6-6	TGTGCCAGCAGTTACTCGGGGGAAGCTTTCTTT	CASSYSGEAFF
-	-	TRBJ2-7	TRBV10-3	TGTGCCATCAGTGACTTTGGAGGAGCCGAGCAGTACTTC	CAISDFGGAEQYF
-	-	TRBJ2-1	TRBV2	TGTGCCAGCAGTGAGGTTAGCGGATCCTACAATGAGCAGTTCTTC	CASSEVSGSYNEQFF
-	-	TRBJ2-3	TRBV11-2	TGTGCCAGCAGCTTAGGGTGGGGACCCAAGGATACGCAGTATTTT	CASSLGWGPKDTQYF
-	TRBD1	TRBJ2-1	TRBV9	TGTGCCAGCAGCGTCGGACAGGGGGCTAATGAGCAGTTCTTC	CASSVGQGANEQFF
-	-	TRBJ1-3	TRBV28	TGTGCCAGCAGTTTCACGGTCTCTGGAAACACCATATATTTT	CASSFTVSGNTIYF
-	-	TRBJ2-5	TRBV6-1	TGTGCCAGCAGTGAACAGGGGACCCAAGAGACCCAGTACTTC	CASSEQGTQETQYF
-	TRBD1	TRBJ2-1	TRBV11-2	TGTGCCAGCAGGGGACAGGGGGCGAACAATGAGCAGTTCTTC	CASRGQGANNEQFF
once	TRBD1	TRBJ1-2	TRBV27	TGTGCCAGCAAGACAGGGCCCCTTTCTAACTATGGCTACACCTTC	CASKTGPLSNYGYTF
-	-	TRBJ2-5	TRBV5-1	TGCGCCACCCAACAAGAGACCCAGTACTTC	CATQQETQYF
-	-	TRBJ2-7	TRBV13	TGTGCCAGCAGCTTAGTAGGGGGGAGCTCCTACGAGCAGTACTTC	CASSLVGGSSYEQYF
-	-	TRBJ2-7	TRBV29-1	TGCAGCGTTGTAGACGTCTCCTACGAGCAGTACTTC	CSVVDVSYEQYF
-	-	TRBJ2-5	TRBV6-1	TGTGCCAGCAGTGAATTCTACGCCGATTGGGAGACCCAGTACTTC	CASSEFYADWETQYF
-	-	TRBJ2-7	TRBV5-1	TGCGCCAGCAGCCAGGGGACAACCCTTTCGGACGAGCAGTACTTC	CASSQGTTLSDEQYF
-	-	TRBJ1-3	TRBV23-1	TGCGCCAGAACCGGGACAATCTCTGGAAACACCATATATTTT	CARTGTISGNTIYF
-	-	TRBJ1-3	TRBV30	TGTGCCTGGAGTGTACGAGGCAGCTCTGGAAACACCATATATTTT	CAWSVRGSSGNTIYF
-	-	TRBJ1-6	TRBV7-9	TGTGCCAGCAGCGATGCCAGCTCCTATAATTCACCCCTCCACTTT	CASSDASSYNSPLHF
-	-	TRBJ2-5	TRBV2	TGTGCCAGCACAACGGCTCAAGAGACCCAGTACTTC	CASTTAQETQYF
few	-	TRBJ2-1	TRBV7-9	TGTGCCAGCAGCTTCGGCGCCCTCAATGAGCAGTTCTTC	CASSFGALNEQFF
-	TRBD1	TRBJ2-5	TRBV5-4	TGTGCCAGCAGCCGACGGGACAGGGGGAGAGGAGAGACCCAGTACTTC	CASSRRDRGRGETQYF
-	TRBD2	TRBJ2-1	TRBV9	TGTGCCAGCAGCGTTGAAGTCGGACTAGCGGGGAACAATGAGCAGTTCTTC	CASSVEVGLAGNNEQFF
few	TRBD2	TRBJ2-1	TRBV5-6	TGTGCCAGCAGCTCTCTGGGCAGCGGGATATACAATGAGCAGTTCTTC	CASSSLGSGIYNEQFF
-	-	TRBJ2-4	TRBV10-3	TGTGCCATCGGGCAGGCCAAAAACATTCAGTACTTC	CAIGQAKNIQYF
-	TRBD1	TRBJ1-4	TRBV6-1	TGTGCCGTACCGGGGCAGGGGGCAACTAATGAAAAACTGTTTTTT	CAVPGQGATNEKLFF
-	TRBD2	TRBJ2-6	TRBV27	TGTGCCAGCAGTGGGAGGACTAGCGGCTCTGGGGCCAACGTCCTGACTTTC	CASSGRTSGSGANVLTF
-	-	TRBJ1-1	TRBV28	TGTGCCAGCAGCCGACGGTTCCCAAACACTGAAGCTTTCTTT	CASSRRFPNTEAFF
-	-	TRBJ2-2	TRBV11-3	TGTGCCAGCAGCTTAGGGCCCAACACCGGGGAGCTGTTTTTT	CASSLGPNTGELFF
-	TRBD2	TRBJ2-1	TRBV4-1	TGCGCCAGCAGCCAAGAATTGACTAGCGGGGGGTACAATGAGCAGTTCTTC	CASSQELTSGGYNEQFF
-	-	TRBJ2-1	TRBV5-1	TGCGCCAGCAGGGCGCCAGGCGGGGGCACTAGTGAGCAGTTCTTC	CASRAPGGGTSEQFF
-	-	TRBJ1-6	TRBV25-1	TGTGCCAGCAGTGAATATAGCCGGGGCCGGTCCTATAATTCACCCCTCCACTTT	CASSEYSRGRSYNSPLHF
-	TRBD2	TRBJ2-2	TRBV5-5	TGTGCCAGCTCAAAAAGGGAGGGCAAGGCCGGGGAGCTGTTTTTT	CASSKREGKAGELFF
-	-	TRBJ2-5	TRBV6-5	TGTGCCAGCAGTTACTCGAATCTAGTCGAGACCCAGTACTTC	CASSYSNLVETQYF
-	TRBD2	TRBJ2-1	TRBV7-9	TGTGCCAGCAGCTTAGCTAGCGGGAGGGCCTGGGAGCAGTTCTTC	CASSLASGRAWEQFF
-	-	TRBJ2-1	TRBV7-2	TGTGCCAGCAGCTTAGCTGTGGGAGCCTCCTACAATGAGCAGTTCTTC	CASSLAVGASYNEQFF
-	-	TRBJ1-1	TRBV5-1	TGCGCCAGCAGCCCAAGACAGAACACTGAAGCTTTCTTT	CASSPRQNTEAFF
-	-	TRBJ1-1	TRBV18	TGTGCCAGCTCACCGGGGGGGTCAGCCACTGAAGCTTTCTTT	CASSPGGSATEAFF
few	TRBD2	TRBJ2-5	TRBV2	TGTGCCAGCACCCGGGGGGGCTCACAAGAGACCCAGTACTTC	CASTRGGSQETQYF
-	-	TRBJ1-4	TRBV7-9	TGTGCCAGCAGCTTAGCAGGGAGTGCAGGGTTGAATGAAAAACTGTTTTTT	CASSLAGSAGLNEKLFF
-	-	TRBJ2-1	TRBV2	TGTGCCAGCTCGTTAGGGGGGGGCTACAATGAGCAGTTCTTC	CASSLGGGYNEQFF